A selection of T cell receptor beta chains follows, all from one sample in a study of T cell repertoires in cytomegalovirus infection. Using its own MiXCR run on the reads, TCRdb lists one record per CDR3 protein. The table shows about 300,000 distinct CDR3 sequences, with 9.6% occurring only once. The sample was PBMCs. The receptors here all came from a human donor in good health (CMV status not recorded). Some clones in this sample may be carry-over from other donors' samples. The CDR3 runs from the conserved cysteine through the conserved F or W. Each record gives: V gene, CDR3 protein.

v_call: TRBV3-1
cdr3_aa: CASSPRAGGVNEQFF

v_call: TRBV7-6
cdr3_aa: CASSLGTGGRGYTF

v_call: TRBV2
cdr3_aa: CASSEVRDNSGNTIYF

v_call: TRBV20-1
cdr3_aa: CSARTGPAGYEQYF

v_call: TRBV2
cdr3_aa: CASKEVGGPNEKLFF

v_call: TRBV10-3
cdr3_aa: CAVQGKRGTQYF

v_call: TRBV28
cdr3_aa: CASSPPGFGELFF

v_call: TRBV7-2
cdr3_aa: CASSLVLTGGETQYF

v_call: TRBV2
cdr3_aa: CASQKLAGGQETQYF

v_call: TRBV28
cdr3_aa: CASSFLVNTEAFF

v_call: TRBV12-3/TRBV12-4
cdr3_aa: CASSRTGTYSGNTIYF

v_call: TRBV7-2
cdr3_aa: CASSRRSGITDTQYF

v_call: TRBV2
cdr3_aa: CASSDGTAAYGYTF

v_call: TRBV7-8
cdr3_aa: CASSNRDGLTGELFF

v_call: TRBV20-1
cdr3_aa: CSAREGSPQETQYF

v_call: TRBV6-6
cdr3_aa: CASSYSSNRNNEQFF

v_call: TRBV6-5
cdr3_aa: CASSDTQTGYEQYF

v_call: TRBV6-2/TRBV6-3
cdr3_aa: CASKQGFQPQHF

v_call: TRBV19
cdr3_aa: CATSTRGRTDTQYF

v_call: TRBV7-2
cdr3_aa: CASSLLLTAYSYNSPLHF

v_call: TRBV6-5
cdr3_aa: CASSYSPWTGGISRVGELFF

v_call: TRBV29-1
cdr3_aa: CSVEKGGGDTEAFF

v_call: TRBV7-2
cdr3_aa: CASSSPSERVEETQYF

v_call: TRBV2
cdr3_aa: CASSTGTGANLLTF